This T cell receptor (beta chain) was sequenced for a study of identical twins. General study results and limits: In zero-insertion analyses, partial confounding could arise from invariant MAIT and iNKT cells.

TCRdb fed the 5' RACE reads into MiXCR, producing one record per CDR3 protein. The sample gives some 440,000 distinct CDR3 sequences, 24% of which show up once; about 2.7% is in the top ten. Only a few counts were recorded for this clonotype. Its target is not known. The CDR3 extends over 12 amino acids. V trimming: 10 bases; J trimming: 7 bases; junction bases outside the gene matches: 7. Germline CDR1 is ENHRY and CDR2 is SYGVKD. The data also belong to a second study, concerning T cells expressing NK-cell markers. From that paper: For about six donors, the dominant NKG2C+ clonotypes made up about 1.0-7.5% of their CD8+ T cells.

Sequencing was carried out using CD4+ T cells sorted from blood. The gene calls are TRBV10-3 and TRBJ2-7, with TRBD1 matching over 10 bases. This receptor was obtained from a woman between 18 and 29 years old in good health. The CDR3 coding sequence is TGTGCCACGACAGGGGGCCCAAGGGAGCAGTACTTC. Its translation: CATTGGPREQYF.